The 20 T cell receptor beta chains below were found in one sample sequenced in a study of T-cell reconstitution after alpha-beta-depleted transplantation in children. Preparation of the TCRbeta library used unique molecular identifiers. One entry per CDR3 protein results from TCRdb running MiXCR on the PCR reads. Of around 340,000 distinct CDR3 sequences listed, roughly 14% were seen once; the top ten hold about 4.5%. The sample consisted of PBMCs, taken from the stem cell graft. The receptor set was obtained from a human donor who donated a stem cell graft to a child with Fanconi anemia.

This clonotype was seen repeatedly, ten times or more. CDR3 sequence: CSARLANYGYTF. The CDR3 region has the DNA TGCAGTGCTAGGCTTGCTAACTATGGCTACACCTTC. The chain has TRBV20-1 and TRBJ1-2; D not resolved. V was shortened by 3 bases and J by 0 bases, with 5 bases between the two germline ends. The germline V gene has CDR1 DFQATT and CDR2 SNEGSKA (reference sequence). The CDR3 is 12 amino acids.

This rearrangement joins TRBV4-1 to TRBJ2-3; possible D gene TRBD2, 5 bases. The CDR3 has 15 amino acids. Trimming left V 5 bases short and J 2 bases short, with 14 bases between. CDR1 and CDR2 (germline): MGHRA, YSYEKL. CDR3 protein: CASSIRGNPTDTQYF. The CDR3 region has the DNA TGCGCCAGCAGCATTAGAGGGAACCCCACAGATACGCAGTATTTT.

This chain links TRBV7-7 with TRBJ2-2; D remains unclear. The germline gives CDR1 SSHAT, CDR2 FNYEAQ (reference sequence). This CDR3 spans 14 amino acids. The germline V and J ends were trimmed by 1 base and 6 bases, with 9 bases remaining between them. The CDR3: CASSLGSPSGELFF. The CDR3 bases are TGTGCCAGCAGCTTAGGAAGCCCCTCCGGGGAGCTGTTTTTT.

This clonotype occurred a few times. V gene TRBV7-2 combines with J gene TRBJ1-4; D gene unclear. Germline V lookup: CDR1 SGHTA, CDR2 FQGNSA. Trimming removed 3 bases from V and 8 bases from J, with 7 bases in between. The CDR3 extends over 12 amino acids. The chain's CDR3 is CASSFRREKLFF. CDR3 nucleotides: TGTGCCAGCAGCTTTCGACGAGAAAAACTGTTTTTT.

CDR3 region: CASSLGGSSYEQYV. For the CDR3, the DNA is TGTGCCAGCAGCCTAGGGGGCAGCTCCTACGAGCAGTACGTC. This chain connects TRBV4-2 to TRBJ2-7; 7 nucleotides align to TRBD1. Unmatched junction bases numbered 3, after V lost 4 bases and J lost 0 bases. The CDR3 sequence is 14 residues long. Germline values: CDR1 LGHNA, CDR2 YNFKEQ.

A few counts support this clonotype. The chain's CDR3 is CAIRPMGGAADTQYF. For the CDR3, the DNA is TGTGCCATCCGCCCCATGGGGGGGGCCGCAGATACGCAGTATTTT. The chain couples TRBV10-3 to TRBJ2-3, with D maybe TRBD2 (7 bases). This CDR3 has 15 amino acids. The germline gives CDR1 ENHRY, CDR2 SYGVKD. Trimming pared 8 bases from V and 4 bases from J, leaving 19 bases between.

CDR3 residues: CASSPANYYGYTF. The CDR3 DNA is TGTGCCAGCAGCCCAGCGAATTACTATGGCTACACCTTC. This rearrangement joins TRBV7-9 to TRBJ1-2, with D uncertain. Germline CDR1 SEHNR, CDR2 FQNEAQ (reference sequence). V lost 5 bases, J lost 3 bases, and 10 bases lay in between. This CDR3 region has 13 residues.

The chain combines TRBV12-3 or TRBV12-4 with TRBJ2-7, with 10 bases aligning to TRBD2. Trimming cost V 6 bases and J 5 bases; bases outside gene matches: 7. CDR3 length: 14 amino acids. The CDR3 protein is CASSKAGGANEQYF. DNA for the CDR3: TGTGCCAGCAGCAAAGCGGGGGGGGCTAACGAGCAGTACTTC.

This clonotype was counted ten times or more. This chain connects TRBV10-2 to TRBJ1-1, with D unclear. Trimming shortened V by 5 bases and J by 8 bases, and 15 bases separated the two germline ends. The CDR3 length is 13 residues. CDR1 WSHSY and CDR2 SAAADI come from the germline V gene. The CDR3 here is CASSRRVEEEAFF. The DNA of the CDR3 is TGCGCCAGCAGTAGACGTGTCGAGGAGGAAGCTTTCTTT.

This clonotype was observed a few times. The chain is built from TRBV6-5 and TRBJ1-1, with D unclear. V shed 6 bases and J shed 1 base, with 15 bases lying between them. Germline V lookup: CDR1 MNHEY, CDR2 SVGAGI. The CDR3 covers 15 residues. The CDR3 DNA reads TGTGCCAGCAGATTATCCAGAGACGGGAACACTGAAGCTTTCTTT. This translates into CASRLSRDGNTEAFF.

This clonotype was seen repeatedly, ten times or more. The chain uses TRBV7-9 and TRBJ2-5; weak D call: TRBD2 (5 bases). V lost 5 bases and J 3 bases, leaving 10 bases between the germline ends. Germline lookup yields CDR1 SEHNR and CDR2 FQNEAQ (reference sequence). CDR3 length: 13 residues. Here the CDR3 DNA reads TGTGCCAGCAGCCCTCCGGGGAAAGAGACCCAGTACTTC. Amino acid sequence: CASSPPGKETQYF.

This clonotype was observed a handful of times. The chain has TRBV5-1 and TRBJ1-2; TRBD1 might be the D (5 bases). The CDR3 covers 16 residues. Germline loops: CDR1 SGHRS, CDR2 YFSETQ. Trimming took off 4 bases at V and 14 bases at J, with 30 bases between the two ends. The CDR3 protein is CASSRMPRGRLMSLTF. The CDR3 DNA reads as TGCGCCAGCAGCCGTATGCCCCGGGGCCGGCTAATGAGTTTAACCTTC.

The V and J genes are TRBV4-3 and TRBJ2-1; no clear D gene. CDR3 length: 14 amino acids. CDR1 and CDR2 from the germline V gene are LGHNA and YSLEER. The ends were cut back, 0 bases at V and 4 bases at J, with 7 bases in the middle. The CDR3: CASSQEGRYNEQFF. The CDR3, as DNA: TGCGCCAGCAGCCAAGAAGGCCGTTACAATGAGCAGTTCTTC.

This clonotype was found once. The chain joins TRBV25-1 to TRBJ1-1, with unresolved D. This CDR3 is 13 amino acids long. V lost 9 bases and J lost 13, with 24 bases in between. In germline, CDR1 is MGHDK, CDR2 SYGVNS. The CDR3 loop is CARGPGSASSLFF. The CDR3 nucleotides read TGTGCCAGGGGCCCCGGGTCCGCCTCCTCCCTTTTCTTT. The whole variable domain, remainder taken from reference TRBV25-1 and TRBJ1-1, is EADIYQTPRYLVIGTGKKITLECSQTMGHDKMYWYQQDPGMELHLIHYSYGVNSTEKGDLSSESTVSRIRTEHFPLTLESARPSHTSQYLCARGPGSASSLFFGQGTRLTVV.

The sample holds many counts of this clonotype. The chain has TRBV29-1 and TRBJ1-1, with D possibly TRBD1 on 5 matching bases. V lost 1 base and J 9 bases, leaving 9 bases between the germline ends. The CDR3 is 11 residues long. Germline V lookup: CDR1 SQVTM, CDR2 ANQGSEA. The CDR3 DNA reads TGCAGCGTTGAAGTCAACAGGCAAGCTTTCTTT. The encoded protein is CSVEVNRQAFF.

The chain recombines TRBV28 with TRBJ1-1; D is possibly TRBD1 (6 bases). CDR1 is MDHEN and CDR2 is SYDVKM in the germline V gene. V was clipped by 1 base and J by 5 bases, with 17 bases between them. The CDR3 is 16 residues long. In nucleotides, the CDR3 is TGTGCCAGCAGTTTATCAGTGGGCAGGGGTAGGACTGAAGCTTTCTTT. It specifies CASSLSVGRGRTEAFF.

This clonotype was observed many times. The V and J genes are TRBV25-1 and TRBJ1-6; no reliable D call. Germline V lookup: CDR1 MGHDK, CDR2 SYGVNS. V lost 8 bases and J lost 12, with 8 bases in between. CDR3 length: 10 residues. The CDR3 protein is CASGGRPLHF. The CDR3 bases are TGTGCCAGCGGAGGTAGACCCCTCCACTTT. Full variable domain (missing parts from reference TRBV25-1 and TRBJ1-6): EADIYQTPRYLVIGTGKKITLECSQTMGHDKMYWYQQDPGMELHLIHYSYGVNSTEKGDLSSESTVSRIRTEHFPLTLESARPSHTSQYLCASGGRPLHFGNGTRLTVT.

The table lists this clonotype with a few counts. The rearrangement joins TRBV12-3 or TRBV12-4 to TRBJ2-3, with a possible D match to TRBD1 (7 bases). The CDR3 covers 15 residues. V gave up 8 bases and J gave up 4 bases, with 19 bases separating them. CDR3 sequence (DNA): TGTGCCAGCTCGTCAGGGGGGACGAGGTCAGATACGCAGTATTTT. Its protein product is CASSSGGTRSDTQYF.

This clonotype was observed a few times. The gene calls are TRBV15 and TRBJ1-2, with a possible D match to TRBD1 (5 bases). The V gene lost 0 bases and the J gene lost 6 bases, with 17 bases spanning the gap. The CDR3 length is 16 residues. The germline V gene encodes CDR1 LNHNV and CDR2 YYDKDF (reference sequence). The CDR3 nucleotides read TGTGCCACCAGCAGAGATGGAGACAGTGATAGGGATGGCTACACCTTC. Translated, it gives CATSRDGDSDRDGYTF.

This clonotype has a count of ten or more. This chain connects TRBV28 to TRBJ1-1, with no clear D. Germline assignment: CDR1 MDHEN and CDR2 SYDVKM. The ends were cut back, 5 bases at V and 2 bases at J, with 12 bases in the middle. This CDR3 comprises 14 residues. The chain's CDR3 is CASSLVQKNTEAFF. The DNA of the CDR3 is TGTGCCAGCAGTCTGGTACAGAAAAACACTGAAGCTTTCTTT.